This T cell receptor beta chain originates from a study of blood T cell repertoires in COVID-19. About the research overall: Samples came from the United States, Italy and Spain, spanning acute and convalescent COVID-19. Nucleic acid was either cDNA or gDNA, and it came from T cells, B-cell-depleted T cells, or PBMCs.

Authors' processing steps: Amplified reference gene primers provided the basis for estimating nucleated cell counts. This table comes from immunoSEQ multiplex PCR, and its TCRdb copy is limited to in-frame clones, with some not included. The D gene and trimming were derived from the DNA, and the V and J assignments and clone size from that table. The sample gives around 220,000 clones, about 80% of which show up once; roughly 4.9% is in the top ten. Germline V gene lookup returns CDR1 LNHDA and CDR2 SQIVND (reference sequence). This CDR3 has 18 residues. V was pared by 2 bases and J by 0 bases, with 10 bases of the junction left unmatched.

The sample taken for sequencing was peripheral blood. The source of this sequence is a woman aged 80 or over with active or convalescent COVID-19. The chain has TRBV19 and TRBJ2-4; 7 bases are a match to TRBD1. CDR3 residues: CASSIFPGQLLAKNIQYF. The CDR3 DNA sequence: TGTGCCAGTAGTATATTCCCGGGACAGTTGTTAGCCAAAAACATTCAGTACTTC.